This TCR beta chain was captured by sequencing in a study of CD8+CD57+ T cells in acquired aplastic anemia. Study overall: The DNA of sorted CD4+ and CD8+ cells averaged roughly 3.2 ug. The study's findings and limits: Statistical testing detected no significant gap in CD8+ Simpson's diversity between patients and controls. Both patients and controls carried the same twenty-nine CD8+ CDR3 sequences.

The template used for profiling TCR beta VDJ and CDR3 was genomic DNA. Each CDR3 protein gets one entry after TCRdb re-called the reads with MiXCR. The sample carries some 280,000 distinct CDR3 sequences, around 60% recorded once. The V and J ends lost 3 bases and 0 bases respectively, with 15 bases between them. This CDR3 region has 17 residues. Germline CDR1 reads SEHNR; CDR2 reads FQNEAQ (reference sequence). Regarding this clonotype: What it recognizes is unknown.

The sequencing sample was made of sorted CD4+, CD8+, or CD8+CD57+ T cells (not recorded which) from PBMCs. The V gene is TRBV7-9, the J gene TRBJ2-1; TRBD2 is a possible D gene (5 bases). This receptor was obtained from a human donor with severe aplastic anemia or a healthy control (not recorded which). Here the CDR3 DNA reads TGTGCCAGCAGCTTGGATTGGGGTGGGAGCTCCTACAATGAGCAGTTCTTC. Its translation is CASSLDWGGSSYNEQFF.